These T cell receptor beta chains were read from a single sample in a study of T cells in Graves' hyperthyroidism and ophthalmopathy. In TCRdb, the multiplex PCR reads were re-called with MiXCR into one record per CDR3 protein. The sample contains 450,000 to 600,000 distinct CDR3 sequences, just under 20% of which appear only once. The specimen was blood. All receptors derive from a man aged 40-55 years with Graves' ophthalmopathy. The CDR3 runs from the conserved cysteine through the conserved F or W.

v_gene: TRBV4-1
j_gene: TRBJ2-7
CDR3aa: CASSETSGGAPYEQYF

v_gene: TRBV10-3
j_gene: TRBJ2-7
CDR3aa: CAITGSLVLGTEQYF

v_gene: TRBV20-1
j_gene: TRBJ2-6
CDR3aa: CSARLSGSSAGANVLTF

v_gene: TRBV6-1
j_gene: TRBJ1-1
CDR3aa: CASRNKGGNTEAFF

v_gene: TRBV20-1
j_gene: TRBJ2-1
CDR3aa: CSVAGESYNEQFF

v_gene: TRBV5-1
j_gene: TRBJ2-1
CDR3aa: CASGRIRGDNEQFF

v_gene: TRBV7-2
j_gene: TRBJ1-1
CDR3aa: CASSSGQPSGTEAFF

v_gene: TRBV29-1
j_gene: TRBJ1-1
CDR3aa: CSVKRGTGGVTEAFF

v_gene: TRBV2
j_gene: TRBJ2-3
CDR3aa: CASSDLTSGSTDTQYF

v_gene: TRBV5-1
j_gene: TRBJ1-1
CDR3aa: CASSLAGVAGTEAFF

v_gene: TRBV30
j_gene: TRBJ2-2
CDR3aa: CAWSPTGGRRELFF

v_gene: TRBV5-8
j_gene: TRBJ1-2
CDR3aa: CASSLGPSGGYGYTF

v_gene: TRBV14
j_gene: TRBJ2-7
CDR3aa: CASSWGLFYEQYF

v_gene: TRBV6-5
j_gene: TRBJ1-1
CDR3aa: CASSYLRKANTEAFF

v_gene: TRBV19
j_gene: TRBJ1-1
CDR3aa: CASSIPGGLKSEAFF

v_gene: TRBV2
j_gene: TRBJ2-3
CDR3aa: CASSEEGPAATDTQYF

v_gene: TRBV6-1
j_gene: TRBJ2-3
CDR3aa: CASSEAYNRQGSQYF

v_gene: TRBV20-1
j_gene: TRBJ2-3
CDR3aa: CSARTSGGLYTQYF

v_gene: TRBV7-3
j_gene: TRBJ2-2
CDR3aa: CASSLNGVTGELFF

v_gene: TRBV28
j_gene: TRBJ2-1
CDR3aa: CASSPQPAGYNEQFF

v_gene: TRBV5-1
j_gene: TRBJ2-3
CDR3aa: CASSAGLTTDTQYF

v_gene: TRBV7-8
j_gene: TRBJ2-5
CDR3aa: CASSPGRGGETQYF

v_gene: TRBV4-2
j_gene: TRBJ2-3
CDR3aa: CASSQESGGGADTQYF

v_gene: TRBV5-6
j_gene: TRBJ2-7
CDR3aa: CASSGRPGIYEQYF

v_gene: TRBV30
j_gene: TRBJ2-3
CDR3aa: CAATSGALASTDTQYF

v_gene: TRBV7-8
j_gene: TRBJ1-1
CDR3aa: CASSPGARTLNTEAFF

v_gene: TRBV6-1
j_gene: TRBJ1-6
CDR3aa: CASSLRSPDNSPLHF

v_gene: TRBV20-1
j_gene: TRBJ2-7
CDR3aa: CSARGRLGQAYEQYF

v_gene: TRBV6-2/TRBV6-3
j_gene: TRBJ2-2
CDR3aa: CASSLGEEVAGELFF

v_gene: TRBV5-6
j_gene: TRBJ2-1
CDR3aa: CASSRGRANEQFF

v_gene: TRBV7-2
j_gene: TRBJ2-5
CDR3aa: CASSPDRVQETQYF